There are a few counts of the clone carrying this TCR beta chain. This specimen comes from a study of blood T cell repertoires in COVID-19. Germline V gene lookup returns CDR1 SGHTA and CDR2 FQGNSA. J gave up 1 base and V 0 bases, and 2 bases lay outside the gene matches. The CDR3 spans 16 residues. Clones were read by immunoSEQ multiplex PCR, and TCRdb kept only the in-frame ones, dropping some. The top ten hold 11% of the sample, which has 88,000 or so clones, around 78% seen once. J is TRBJ2-7 and V is TRBV7-2; 11 bases agree with TRBD2. The sequence was collected from a human donor in a cohort sampled during active COVID-19. Input material: peripheral blood. The CDR3, as DNA: TGTGCCAGCAGCTTAGCTAGCGGGGGGGCATCCTACGAGCAGTACTTC. Its translation: CASSLASGGASYEQYF.